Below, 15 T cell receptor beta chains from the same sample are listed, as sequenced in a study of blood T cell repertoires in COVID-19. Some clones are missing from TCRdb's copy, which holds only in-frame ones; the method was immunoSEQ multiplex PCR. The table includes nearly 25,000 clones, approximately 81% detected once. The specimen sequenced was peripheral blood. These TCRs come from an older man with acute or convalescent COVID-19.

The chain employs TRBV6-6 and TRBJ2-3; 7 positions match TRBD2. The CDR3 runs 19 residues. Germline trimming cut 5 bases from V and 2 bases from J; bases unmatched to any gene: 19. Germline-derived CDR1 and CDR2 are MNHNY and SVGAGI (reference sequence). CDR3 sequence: CASSPGLSSHTGYTDTQYF. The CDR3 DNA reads TGTGCCAGCAGTCCGGGACTATCATCACACACGGGATACACAGATACGCAGTATTTT.

The CDR3 region is CASSLTGSSGNTIYF. DNA of the CDR3: TGTGCCAGCAGCTTGACAGGCAGCTCTGGAAACACCATATATTTT. The chain has TRBV11-3 and TRBJ1-3, with D maybe TRBD1 (6 bases). CDR1 and CDR2 from the germline V gene are SGHNT and YENEEA. This CDR3 comprises 15 residues. V gave up 3 bases and J gave up 0 bases, with 9 bases separating them.

CDR3 residues: CASGQGPQNEQFF. The CDR3 nucleotides read TGTGCCAGTGGACAGGGTCCACAGAATGAGCAGTTCTTC. The genes are TRBV6-1 and TRBJ2-1; the match to TRBD1 covers 8 bases. This CDR3 contains 13 residues. Germline-derived CDR1 and CDR2 are MNHNS and SASEGT. Trimming cost V 9 bases and J 7 bases; bases outside gene matches: 8.

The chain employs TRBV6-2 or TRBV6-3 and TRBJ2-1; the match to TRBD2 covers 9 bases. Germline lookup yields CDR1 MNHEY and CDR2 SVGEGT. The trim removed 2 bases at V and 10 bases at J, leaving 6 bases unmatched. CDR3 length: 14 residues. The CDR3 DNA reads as TGTGCCAGCAGTTACGGCGCTAGCGGGATCGAGCAGTTCTTC. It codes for CASSYGASGIEQFF.

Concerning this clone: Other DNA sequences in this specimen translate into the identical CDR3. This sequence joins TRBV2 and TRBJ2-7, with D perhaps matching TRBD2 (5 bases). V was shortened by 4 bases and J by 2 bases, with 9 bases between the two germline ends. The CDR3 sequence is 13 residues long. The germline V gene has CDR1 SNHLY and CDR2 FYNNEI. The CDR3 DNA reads TGTGCCAGCAGTGTCGGCGGGCCCTACGAGCAGTACTTC. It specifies CASSVGGPYEQYF.

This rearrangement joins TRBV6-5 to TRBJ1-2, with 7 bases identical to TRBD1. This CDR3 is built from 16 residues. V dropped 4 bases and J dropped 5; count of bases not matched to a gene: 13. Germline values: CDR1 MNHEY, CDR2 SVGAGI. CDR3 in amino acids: CASSSPPSTGYYGYTF. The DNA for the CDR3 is TGTGCCAGCAGTTCCCCCCCCTCGACAGGGTATTATGGCTACACCTTC.

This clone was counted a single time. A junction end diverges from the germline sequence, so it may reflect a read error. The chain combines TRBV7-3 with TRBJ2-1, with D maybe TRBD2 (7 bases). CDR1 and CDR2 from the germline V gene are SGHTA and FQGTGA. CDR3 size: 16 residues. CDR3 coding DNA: TGTGCCAGCAGCTTAAGGGGGGGCAGCTCCCACAATGAGCAGTTCTTC. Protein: CASSLRGGSSHNEQFF.

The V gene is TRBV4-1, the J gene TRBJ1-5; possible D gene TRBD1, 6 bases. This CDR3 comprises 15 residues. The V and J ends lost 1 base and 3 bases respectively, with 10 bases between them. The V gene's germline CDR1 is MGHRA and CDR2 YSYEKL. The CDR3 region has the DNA TGCGCCAGCAGCCAAGCGGACAGAGACAATCAGCCCCAGCATTTT. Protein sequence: CASSQADRDNQPQHF.

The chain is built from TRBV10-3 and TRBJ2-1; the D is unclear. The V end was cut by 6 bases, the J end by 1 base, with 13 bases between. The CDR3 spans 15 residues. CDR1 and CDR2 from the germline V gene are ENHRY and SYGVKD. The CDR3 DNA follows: TGTGCCATCAGCACGTTAGCCGGTTCCTACAATGAGCAGTTCTTC. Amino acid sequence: CAISTLAGSYNEQFF.

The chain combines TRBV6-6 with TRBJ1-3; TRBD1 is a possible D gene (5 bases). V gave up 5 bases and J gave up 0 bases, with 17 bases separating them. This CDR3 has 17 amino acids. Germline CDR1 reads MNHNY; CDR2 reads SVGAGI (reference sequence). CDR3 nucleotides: TGTGCCAGCAGTCCCCCCCAGGGCCCTCGCTCTGGAAACACCATATATTTT. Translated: CASSPPQGPRSGNTIYF.

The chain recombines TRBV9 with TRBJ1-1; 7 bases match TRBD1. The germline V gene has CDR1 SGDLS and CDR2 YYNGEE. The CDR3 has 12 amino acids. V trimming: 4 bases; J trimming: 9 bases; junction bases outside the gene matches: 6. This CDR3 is CASSPWDSKAFF. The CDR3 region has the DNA TGTGCCAGCAGCCCGTGGGACAGCAAAGCTTTCTTT.

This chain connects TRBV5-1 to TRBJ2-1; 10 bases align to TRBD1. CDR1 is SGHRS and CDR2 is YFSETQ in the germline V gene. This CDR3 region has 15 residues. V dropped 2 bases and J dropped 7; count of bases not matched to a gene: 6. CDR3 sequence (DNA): TGCGCCAGCAGCTTCCGACAGGGGGCAGGGAATGAGCAGTTCTTC. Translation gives CASSFRQGAGNEQFF.

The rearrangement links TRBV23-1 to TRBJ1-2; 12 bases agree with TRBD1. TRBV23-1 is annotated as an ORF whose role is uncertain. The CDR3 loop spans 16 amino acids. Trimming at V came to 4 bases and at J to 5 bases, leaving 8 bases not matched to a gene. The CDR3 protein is CASSRRGQGAVYGYTF. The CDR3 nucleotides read TGCGCCAGCAGTCGACGGGGACAGGGGGCTGTATATGGCTACACCTTC.

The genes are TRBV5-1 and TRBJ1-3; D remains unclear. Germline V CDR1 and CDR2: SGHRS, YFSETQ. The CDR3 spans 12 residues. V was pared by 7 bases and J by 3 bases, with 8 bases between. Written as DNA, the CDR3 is TGCGCCAGCCGACTGGATGGAAACACCATATATTTT. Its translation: CASRLDGNTIYF. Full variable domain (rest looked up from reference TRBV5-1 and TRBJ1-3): KAGVTQTPRYLIKTRGQQVTLSCSPISGHRSVSWYQQTPGQGLQFLFEYFSETQRNKGNFPGRFSGRQFSNSRSEMNVSTLELGDSALYLCASRLDGNTIYFGEGSWLTVV.

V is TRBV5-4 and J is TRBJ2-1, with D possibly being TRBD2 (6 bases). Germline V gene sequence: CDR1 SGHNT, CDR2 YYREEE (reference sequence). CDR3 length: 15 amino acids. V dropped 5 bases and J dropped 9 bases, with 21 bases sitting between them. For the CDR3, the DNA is TGTGCCAGCAGTACCGGGACTCCTGACGTAAGTGAGCAGTTCTTC. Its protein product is CASSTGTPDVSEQFF. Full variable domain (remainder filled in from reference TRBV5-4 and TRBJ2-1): ETGVTQSPTHLIKTRGQQVTLRCSSQSGHNTVSWYQQALGQGPQFIFQYYREEENGRGNFPPRFSGLQFPNYSSELNVNALELDDSALYLCASSTGTPDVSEQFFGPGTRLTVL.